The 28 T cell receptor beta chains below were found in one sample sequenced in a study of blood T cell repertoires in COVID-19. Profiled with immunoSEQ multiplex PCR; TCRdb holds only in-frame clones, not every one. The sample consists of approximately 290,000 clones, roughly 90% of them appearing once. The sequencing input was peripheral blood. Source of these receptors: a man aged 25-40 years with acute or convalescent COVID-19.

The chain recombines TRBV7-6 with TRBJ2-1; 8 nucleotides agree with TRBD1. The CDR3 sequence is 17 residues long. The trim removed 1 base at V and 1 base at J, leaving 6 bases unmatched. The germline CDR1 and CDR2 sequences are SGHVS and FNYEAQ. The CDR3 bases are TGTGCCAGCAGCTTAGAGGCCAGGGGGCGATCCTACAATGAGCAGTTCTTC. It codes for CASSLEARGRSYNEQFF.

The rearrangement links TRBV3-1 (or the pseudogene TRBV3-2) to TRBJ1-5, with D perhaps TRBD1 (5 bases). V gave up 0 bases and J gave up 7 bases, with 13 bases separating them. This CDR3 comprises 15 residues. Germline CDR1 reads LGHDT; CDR2 reads YNNKEL (reference sequence). The CDR3 DNA is TGTGCCAGCAGCCAAGACCTAAGGGGAAACCAGCCCCAGCATTTT. Amino acids: CASSQDLRGNQPQHF.

The gene calls are TRBV6-4 and TRBJ1-5, with D tentatively TRBD1 (6 bases). Germline assignment: CDR1 MRHNA and CDR2 SNTAGT. The V gene lost 3 bases and the J gene lost 3 bases, with 9 bases spanning the gap. This CDR3 spans 14 amino acids. CDR3 sequence: CASSEQGDNQPQHF. The CDR3 DNA reads as TGTGCCAGCAGTGAACAGGGAGACAATCAGCCCCAGCATTTT.

Comments on this clone: At the DNA level, this CDR3 is encoded by other sequences in the same sample as well. In DNA, the CDR3 is TGTGCCAGCAGCCTTAACTATGGCTACACCTTC. Encoded protein: CASSLNYGYTF. The chain links TRBV28 to TRBJ1-2; D remains ambiguous. V dropped 6 bases and J dropped 1 base, with 3 bases sitting between them. This CDR3 contains 11 residues. The germline V gene encodes CDR1 MDHEN and CDR2 SYDVKM.

This rearrangement joins TRBV20-1 to TRBJ2-1; D ambiguous. The ends were cut back, 3 bases at V and 12 bases at J, with 18 bases in the middle. Germline V gene data show CDR1 as DFQATT and CDR2 as SNEGSKA (reference sequence). This CDR3 has 13 amino acids. The CDR3 reads CSASGLVGRVQFF. For the CDR3, the DNA is TGCAGTGCTAGTGGGTTAGTTGGTCGGGTGCAGTTCTTC.

V and J are TRBV18 and TRBJ1-2; tentatively, D is TRBD1 (6 bases). CDR1 is KGHSH and CDR2 is LQKENI in the germline V gene. CDR3 length: 13 residues. Trimming pared 1 base from V and 7 bases from J, leaving 10 bases between. The CDR3 loop reads CASSPRQDSGYTF. The CDR3 nucleotides read TGTGCCAGCTCACCACGACAGGATTCTGGCTACACCTTC. Full variable domain (outside the CDR3, taken from reference TRBV18 and TRBJ1-2): NAGVMQNPRHLVRRRGQEARLRCSPMKGHSHVYWYRQLPEEGLKFMVYLQKENIIDESGMPKERFSAEFPKEGPSILRIQQVVRGDSAAYFCASSPRQDSGYTFGSGTRLTVV.

This clone came up once. The J gene is TRBJ1-1, the V gene TRBV4-2; TRBD1 matches 9 bases. Germline loops: CDR1 LGHNA, CDR2 YNFKEQ. The trim removed 4 bases at V and 3 bases at J, leaving 6 bases unmatched. CDR3 length equals 15 residues. CDR3 sequence: CASSRQGQGDTEAFF. The CDR3 DNA sequence: TGTGCCAGCAGCCGGCAGGGACAGGGTGACACTGAAGCTTTCTTT.

The chain links TRBV3-1 (or the pseudogene TRBV3-2) to TRBJ2-1; D is undetermined. V lost 0 bases, J lost 7 bases, and 4 bases lay in between. The length of the CDR3 is 12 residues. Germline assignment: CDR1 LGHDT and CDR2 YNNKEL (reference sequence). This CDR3 is CASSQDRNEQFF. The DNA for the CDR3 is TGTGCCAGCAGCCAAGATCGGAATGAGCAGTTCTTC.

The chain couples TRBV28 to TRBJ2-7; maybe TRBD2 (6 bases). V dropped 8 bases and J dropped 3 bases, with 14 bases sitting between them. CDR3 size: 13 residues. Germline V gene lookup returns CDR1 MDHEN and CDR2 SYDVKM. This chain's CDR3 is CASASGPHYEQYF. DNA for the CDR3: TGTGCCAGCGCCAGCGGGCCGCACTACGAGCAGTACTTC. The complete variable domain, with remaining parts taken from reference TRBV28 and TRBJ2-7, reads DVKVTQSSRYLVKRTGEKVFLECVQDMDHENMFWYRQDPGLGLRLIYFSYDVKMKEKGDIPEGYSVSREKKERFSLILESASTNQTSMYLCASASGPHYEQYFGPGTRLTVT.

DNA for the CDR3: TGTGCCTGGAGTCCCGGTCCAAGCTCCTATAATTCACCCCTCCACTTT. Protein: CAWSPGPSSYNSPLHF. The chain joins TRBV30 to TRBJ1-6; D gene uncertain. V lost 2 bases and J lost 0, with 11 bases in between. Germline V lookup: CDR1 GTSNPN, CDR2 SVGIG (reference sequence). This CDR3 is 16 amino acids long.

The chain links TRBV7-2 to TRBJ2-1, with a weak D call TRBD2 (6 bases). V was clipped by 5 bases and J by 5 bases, with 13 bases between them. Germline assignment: CDR1 SGHTA and CDR2 FQGNSA. The CDR3 has 14 amino acids. For the CDR3, the DNA is TGTGCCAGCAGCAATAGCCCGGGGGACAATGAGCAGTTCTTC. Amino acids: CASSNSPGDNEQFF. The full variable domain, in which reference TRBV7-2 and TRBJ2-1 provide the parts outside the CDR3, is GAGVSQSPSNKVTEKGKDVELRCDPISGHTALYWYRQSLGQGLEFLIYFQGNSAPDKSGLPSDRFSAERTGGSVSTLTIQRTQQEDSAVYLCASSNSPGDNEQFFGPGTRLTVL.

The chain carries TRBV7-9 and TRBJ1-2, with 7 nucleotides matching TRBD1. This CDR3 contains 15 residues. From germline, CDR1 is SEHNR and CDR2 FQNEAQ (reference sequence). Germline trimming cut 5 bases from V and 0 bases from J; bases unmatched to any gene: 6. CDR3 loop: CASSHQGDANYGYTF. CDR3 bases: TGTGCCAGCAGCCACCAGGGGGATGCTAACTATGGCTACACCTTC.

V is TRBV2 and J is TRBJ2-1; no firm D call. The ends were cut back, 6 bases at V and 8 bases at J, with 11 bases in the middle. Germline CDR1 SNHLY, CDR2 FYNNEI. The CDR3 runs to 12 residues. The CDR3 region has the DNA TGTGCCAGCAGGCTTAGCAGCCATGAGCAGTTCTTC. Encoded protein: CASRLSSHEQFF.

The rearrangement uses TRBV6-6 and TRBJ2-7, with 9 bases fitting TRBD1. Germline lookup yields CDR1 MNHNY and CDR2 SVGAGI (reference sequence). There are 15 residues in the CDR3. V dropped 7 bases and J dropped 5; count of bases not matched to a gene: 12. The CDR3 reads CASTLQGASLNEQYF. The CDR3 region has the DNA TGTGCCAGCACTTTACAGGGGGCTTCCCTCAACGAGCAGTACTTC.

The rearrangement uses TRBV27 and TRBJ2-5; TRBD2 matches 10 bases. The CDR3 runs to 15 residues. The V gene's germline CDR1 is MNHEY and CDR2 SMNVEV (reference sequence). The V and J ends lost 3 bases and 2 bases, in that order; junction bases with no gene match: 3. The CDR3 bases are TGTGCCAGCAGTTTTGGAGCGGGAGGGCAAGAGACCCAGTACTTC. Residues: CASSFGAGGQETQYF.

V is TRBV13 and J is TRBJ2-5; D assignment may be TRBD1 or TRBD2 (7 bases each). The germline CDR1 and CDR2 sequences are PRHDT and FYEKMQ (reference sequence). The ends were cut back, 4 bases at V and 2 bases at J, with 11 bases in the middle. The CDR3 totals 14 residues. The CDR3 DNA is TGTGCCAGCAGCTCAGGGGGGGGGCAAGAGACCCAGTACTTC. Protein product: CASSSGGGQETQYF.

The chain is built from TRBV6-6 and TRBJ2-7; D is uncertain. The CDR3 runs to 13 residues. CDR1 is MNHNY, CDR2 SVGAGI, per germline (reference sequence). The V and J ends lost 6 bases and 6 bases respectively, with 15 bases between them. CDR3 sequence (DNA): TGTGCCAGCAGAACCGGTCATCCTCTCGAGCAGTACTTC. Its protein product is CASRTGHPLEQYF.

The genes are TRBV19 and TRBJ2-3; 8 positions agree with TRBD1. The CDR3 consists of 17 residues. Germline CDR1 LNHDA, CDR2 SQIVND (reference sequence). The trim removed 5 bases at V and 4 bases at J, leaving 14 bases unmatched. CDR3 region: CASSPLGQGRISDTQYF. In nucleotides, the CDR3 is TGTGCCAGTAGTCCCCTCGGACAGGGACGCATCTCAGATACGCAGTATTTT. Together with reference TRBV19 and TRBJ2-3, the CDR3 gives the full variable domain: DGGITQSPKYLFRKEGQNVTLSCEQNLNHDAMYWYRQDPGQGLRLIYYSQIVNDFQKGDIAEGYSVSREKKESFPLTVTSAQKNPTAFYLCASSPLGQGRISDTQYFGPGTRLTVL.

This clone has only a few counts. The chain joins TRBV12-3 or TRBV12-4 to TRBJ1-1, with D unresolved. The CDR3 loop spans 13 amino acids. V gave up 3 bases and J gave up 1 base, with 6 bases separating them. Here the CDR3 reads CASSFGRNTEAFF. The CDR3 DNA reads TGTGCCAGCAGTTTTGGCAGGAACACTGAAGCTTTCTTT.

The chain recombines TRBV19 with TRBJ1-1; possibly TRBD1 for D (6 bases). The V gene lost 8 bases and the J gene lost 5 bases, with 12 bases spanning the gap. Germline CDR1 and CDR2: LNHDA and SQIVND (reference sequence). This CDR3 is 12 amino acids long. Written as DNA, the CDR3 is TGTGCCAGTGGGCAGGGGCGGACTGAAGCTTTCTTT. Protein product: CASGQGRTEAFF.

This chain uses TRBV11-2 with TRBJ1-1; no clear D. CDR1 is SGHAT, CDR2 FQNNGV, per germline. V was pared by 0 bases and J by 2 bases, with 10 bases between. This CDR3 region has 15 residues. CDR3 amino acids: CASSLDREGNTEAFF. CDR3 in DNA: TGTGCCAGCAGCTTAGATAGGGAGGGCAACACTGAAGCTTTCTTT.

This sequence joins TRBV19 and TRBJ2-1; weak D call: TRBD2 (5 bases). The CDR3 is made up of 14 amino acids. V was shortened by 4 bases and J by 3 bases, with 10 bases between the two germline ends. Per germline, CDR1 LNHDA and CDR2 SQIVND (reference sequence). The chain's CDR3 is CASSKDWSYNEQFF. The CDR3 nucleotides read TGTGCCAGTAGTAAGGACTGGAGCTACAATGAGCAGTTCTTC.

The V and J genes are TRBV7-8 and TRBJ2-7; 10 nucleotides match TRBD2. V was clipped by 3 bases and J by 2 bases; unmatched bases: 4. The CDR3 spans 15 residues. Germline CDR1 reads SGHVS; CDR2 reads FQNEAQ. The DNA of the CDR3 is TGTGCCAGCAGCTTTCCTAGCGGGAGCACCTACGAGCAGTACTTC. Residues: CASSFPSGSTYEQYF.

This chain links TRBV29-1 with TRBJ2-1, with TRBD2 matching 12 bases. Germline V gives CDR1 SQVTM, CDR2 ANQGSEA. This CDR3 spans 14 amino acids. V lost 1 base, J lost 6 bases, and 1 base stayed unmatched. Written as DNA, the CDR3 is TGCAGCGTTGAAGGACTAGCGGGAGCCAATGAGCAGTTCTTC. As protein: CSVEGLAGANEQFF.

The chain employs TRBV25-1 and TRBJ1-1, with D possibly TRBD1 on 5 matching bases. Germline values: CDR1 MGHDK, CDR2 SYGVNS. The V end lost 1 base, the J end lost 8 bases, and 11 bases lay between the germline ends. The CDR3 extends over 13 amino acids. DNA of the CDR3: TGTGCCAGCAGTGAATTGGGGGGAGGGGAAGCTTTCTTT. As protein: CASSELGGGEAFF. The full variable domain, with the rest looked up from reference TRBV25-1 and TRBJ1-1, is EADIYQTPRYLVIGTGKKITLECSQTMGHDKMYWYQQDPGMELHLIHYSYGVNSTEKGDLSSESTVSRIRTEHFPLTLESARPSHTSQYLCASSELGGGEAFFGQGTRLTVV.

This clone was observed a few times. The chain employs TRBV6-6 and TRBJ1-3; D unresolved. Trimming took 4 bases from V and 0 from J, leaving 13 bases between them. The germline CDR1 and CDR2 sequences are MNHNY and SVGAGI (reference sequence). The CDR3 is made up of 16 amino acids. The chain's CDR3 is CASSLTSGSSGNTIYF. The CDR3 bases are TGTGCCAGCAGTTTGACCTCCGGGAGCTCTGGAAACACCATATATTTT.

This chain connects TRBV5-4 to TRBJ2-7, with 7 nucleotides matching TRBD2. Per the germline V gene, CDR1 is SGHNT and CDR2 is YYREEE (reference sequence). V was clipped by 0 bases and J by 4 bases; unmatched bases: 4. The CDR3 is 14 amino acids. The CDR3 DNA reads TGTGCCAGCAGCTTGGAGCGGGGAGCGTACGAGCAGTACTTC. Amino acid sequence: CASSLERGAYEQYF. The full variable domain, its missing parts supplied by reference TRBV5-4 and TRBJ2-7, is ETGVTQSPTHLIKTRGQQVTLRCSSQSGHNTVSWYQQALGQGPQFIFQYYREEENGRGNFPPRFSGLQFPNYSSELNVNALELDDSALYLCASSLERGAYEQYFGPGTRLTVT.

The chain carries TRBV28 and TRBJ2-3; 7 nucleotides line up with TRBD1. CDR1 is MDHEN and CDR2 is SYDVKM in the germline V gene. The CDR3 contains 15 residues. V lost 3 bases to trimming and J lost 5 bases; unmatched junction nucleotides: 8. The CDR3 loop reads CASSLGQTIGDTQYF. CDR3 coding DNA: TGTGCCAGCAGTTTGGGACAGACAATAGGAGATACGCAGTATTTT.